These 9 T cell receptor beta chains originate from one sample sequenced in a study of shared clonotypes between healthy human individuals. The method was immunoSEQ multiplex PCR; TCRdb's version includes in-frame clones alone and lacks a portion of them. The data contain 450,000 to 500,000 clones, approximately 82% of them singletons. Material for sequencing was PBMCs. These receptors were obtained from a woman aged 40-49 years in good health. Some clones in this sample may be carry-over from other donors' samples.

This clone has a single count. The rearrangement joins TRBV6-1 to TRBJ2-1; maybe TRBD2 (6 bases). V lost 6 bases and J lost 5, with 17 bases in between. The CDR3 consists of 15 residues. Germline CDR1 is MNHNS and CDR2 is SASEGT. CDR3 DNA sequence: TGTGCCAGCAGCCCCGGGAGAGGGCTACACAATGAGCAGTTCTTC. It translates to CASSPGRGLHNEQFF.

CDR3 protein: CASRAQGSYNEQFF. CDR3 bases: TGTGCCAGCAGAGCGCAGGGCTCCTACAATGAGCAGTTCTTC. The chain couples TRBV2 to TRBJ2-1, with D tentatively TRBD1 (5 bases). Germline V CDR1 and CDR2: SNHLY, FYNNEI. Trimming removed 6 bases from V and 0 bases from J, with 9 bases in between. There are 14 residues in the CDR3.

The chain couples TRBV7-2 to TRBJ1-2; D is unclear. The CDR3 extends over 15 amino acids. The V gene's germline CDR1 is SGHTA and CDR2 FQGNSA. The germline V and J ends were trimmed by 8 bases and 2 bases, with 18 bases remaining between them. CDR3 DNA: TGTGCCAGCCCCGGGAAATCGAACCTAAACTATGGCTACACCTTC. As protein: CASPGKSNLNYGYTF.

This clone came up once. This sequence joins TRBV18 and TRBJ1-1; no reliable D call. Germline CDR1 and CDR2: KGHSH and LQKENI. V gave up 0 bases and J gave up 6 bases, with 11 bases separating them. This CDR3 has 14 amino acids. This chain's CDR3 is CASSPPFDGAEAFF. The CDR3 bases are TGTGCCAGCTCACCACCTTTCGATGGCGCTGAAGCTTTCTTT.

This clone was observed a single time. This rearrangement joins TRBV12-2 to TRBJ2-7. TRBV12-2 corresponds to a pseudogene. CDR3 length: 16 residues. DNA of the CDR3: TGTGCAAGTCACCTTCTTTTTTCGGGCGAAGCCTACGAGCAGTACTTC. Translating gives CASHLLFSGEAYEQYF.

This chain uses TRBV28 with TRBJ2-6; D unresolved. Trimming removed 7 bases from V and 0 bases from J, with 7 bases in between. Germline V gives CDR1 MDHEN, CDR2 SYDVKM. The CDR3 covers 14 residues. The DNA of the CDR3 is TGTGCCAGCACGACTCACTCTGGGGCCAACGTCCTGACTTTC. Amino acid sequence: CASTTHSGANVLTF.

The CDR3 reads CASRGGPGGSYEQYF. CDR3 sequence (DNA): TGTGCCAGTAGAGGGGGCCCGGGAGGGTCCTACGAGCAGTACTTC. This chain links TRBV19 with TRBJ2-7; possible D gene TRBD2, 8 bases. Germline V lookup: CDR1 LNHDA, CDR2 SQIVND (reference sequence). The ends were cut back, 6 bases at V and 1 base at J, with 16 bases in the middle. The CDR3 is 15 amino acids.

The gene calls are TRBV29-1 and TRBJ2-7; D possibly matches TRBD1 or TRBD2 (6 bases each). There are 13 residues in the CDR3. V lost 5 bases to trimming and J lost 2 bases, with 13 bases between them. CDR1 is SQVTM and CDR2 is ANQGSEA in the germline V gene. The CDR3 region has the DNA TGCAGCGTTTTAGTGGGGGGCGCCTACGAGCAGTACTTC. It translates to CSVLVGGAYEQYF.

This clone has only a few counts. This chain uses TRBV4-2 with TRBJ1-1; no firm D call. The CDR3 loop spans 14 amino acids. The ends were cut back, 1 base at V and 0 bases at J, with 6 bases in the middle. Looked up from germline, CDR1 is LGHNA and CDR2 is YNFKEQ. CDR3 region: CASSQVSVNTEAFF. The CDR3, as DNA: TGTGCCAGCAGCCAAGTCTCAGTGAACACTGAAGCTTTCTTT.